Below are 30 T cell receptor beta chains sequenced from a single sample in a study of control samples from healthy donors and cancer patients. Sequenced by immunoSEQ multiplex PCR; TCRdb stores in-frame clones only, minus some. In the table there are 75,000 to 95,000 clones, around 85% of which are singletons. Sequenced material: PBMCs. Every receptor here comes from a man between 65 and 85 years old with lung cancer.

CDR3 region: CTSSQAGPYGYTF. The CDR3 nucleotides are TGCACCAGCAGCCAAGCTGGGCCCTATGGCTACACCTTC. This rearrangement joins TRBV1 to TRBJ1-2; the D segment call TRBD1 is taken from the table without a DNA check. TRBV1 is a pseudogene. CDR3 length: 13 residues.

This clone occurred a few times. This rearrangement joins TRBV2 to TRBJ1-3; 7 bases match TRBD1. Germline V gene lookup returns CDR1 SNHLY and CDR2 FYNNEI. The CDR3 extends over 13 amino acids. Trimming took 5 bases from V and 2 from J; bases not matched to a gene: 0. CDR3 DNA sequence: TGTGCCAGCAGTCAGGGGGCTGGAAACACCATATATTTT. This encodes CASSQGAGNTIYF.

This sequence joins TRBV14 and TRBJ1-2; 12 bases match TRBD1. The germline CDR1 and CDR2 sequences are SGHDN and FVKESK. Trimming removed 4 bases from V and 5 bases from J; junction bases left unmatched: 2. The CDR3 loop spans 14 amino acids. CDR3 amino acids: CASSRDRGHYGYTF. DNA for the CDR3: TGTGCCAGCAGCCGGGACAGGGGGCATTATGGCTACACCTTC.

The chain recombines TRBV30 with TRBJ2-1; D could derive from TRBD1 or TRBD2 (6 bases each). Germline lookup yields CDR1 GTSNPN and CDR2 SVGIG (reference sequence). The CDR3 extends over 14 amino acids. The V gene lost 3 bases and the J gene lost 6 bases, with 15 bases spanning the gap. CDR3 coding DNA: TGTGCCTGGAGATACGTGGGGGGCTCCAATGAGCAGTTCTTC. Amino acid sequence: CAWRYVGGSNEQFF.

V usage is TRBV24-1 and J usage is TRBJ2-2, with 12 bases that match TRBD1. CDR3 length: 17 residues. Trimming removed 10 bases from V and 4 bases from J; junction bases left unmatched: 12. The germline V gene encodes CDR1 KGHDR and CDR2 SFDVKD. CDR3 coding DNA: TGTGCCACATCGTCCCGGGACAGGGGGCTCAGCACCGGGGAGCTGTTTTTT. This sequence encodes CATSSRDRGLSTGELFF.

V gene TRBV9 combines with J gene TRBJ1-6; D call uncertain. The CDR3 length is 14 residues. Looked up from germline, CDR1 is SGDLS and CDR2 is YYNGEE. V lost 8 bases and J lost 1, with 10 bases in between. In nucleotides, the CDR3 is TGTGCCAGTTCGTTAGGGTCCTATAATTCACCCCTCCACTTT. This codes for CASSLGSYNSPLHF.

This chain uses TRBV30 with TRBJ1-1; maybe TRBD1 (6 bases). The CDR3 runs 12 residues. Germline assignment: CDR1 GTSNPN and CDR2 SVGIG (reference sequence). Trimming took off 6 bases at V and 0 bases at J, with 8 bases between the two ends. The CDR3 protein is CACQGLNTEAFF. In DNA form, the CDR3 reads TGTGCCTGCCAGGGGTTGAACACTGAAGCTTTCTTT.

The rearrangement links TRBV29-1 to TRBJ2-1; D is perhaps TRBD2 (6 bases). Germline V gene lookup returns CDR1 SQVTM and CDR2 ANQGSEA. The V end was cut by 8 bases, the J end by 5 bases, with 25 bases between. This CDR3 has 16 residues. Written as DNA, the CDR3 is TGCAGCTTGGAGGGATTCGGCCTTGTCCCAAACAATGAGCAGTTCTTC. Protein product: CSLEGFGLVPNNEQFF.

The chain links TRBV3-1 (or the pseudogene TRBV3-2) to TRBJ2-7; D could derive from TRBD1 or TRBD2 (5 bases each). CDR3 size: 15 residues. Germline V gene lookup returns CDR1 LGHDT and CDR2 YNNKEL (reference sequence). The V gene lost 5 bases and the J gene lost 2 bases, with 16 bases spanning the gap. CDR3 sequence: CASSRAGARTYEQYF. CDR3 coding DNA: TGTGCCAGCAGCAGAGCCGGGGCCAGGACCTACGAGCAGTACTTC.

The gene calls are TRBV4-3 and TRBJ2-1; 7 bases map to TRBD1. The trim removed 3 bases at V and 2 bases at J, leaving 10 bases unmatched. The CDR3 runs 17 residues. Germline assignment: CDR1 LGHNA and CDR2 YSLEER. The CDR3 DNA follows: TGCGCCAGCAGCCAGGCCGGGCCCGGACAGGCCTACAATGAGCAGTTCTTC. Protein sequence: CASSQAGPGQAYNEQFF.

Only one count was recorded for this clone. The rearrangement joins TRBV6-6 to TRBJ2-7, with TRBD2 matching over 15 bases. The CDR3 has 17 amino acids. The J segment lost 4 bases and the V segment lost 5 bases, leaving 9 bases of the junction unmatched. The V gene's germline CDR1 is MNHNY and CDR2 SVGAGI (reference sequence). This chain's CDR3 is CASSPPWTSGGAYEQYF. The DNA of the CDR3 is TGTGCCAGCAGTCCACCCTGGACTAGCGGGGGGGCTTACGAGCAGTACTTC.

The chain combines TRBV28 with TRBJ2-7; D is possibly TRBD1 or TRBD2 (5 bases each). V was trimmed by 5 bases and J by 2 bases, leaving 16 bases between them. Per the germline V gene, CDR1 is MDHEN and CDR2 is SYDVKM. CDR3 length: 15 residues. The CDR3 bases are TGTGCCAGCAGTCCTCAGGGAGAAGGGGCCTACGAGCAGTACTTC. It specifies CASSPQGEGAYEQYF.

This clone was seen just once. CDR3 sequence: CASSLPAPSSYNSPLHF. The CDR3 DNA follows: TGTGCCAGCAGTTTACCGGCCCCGAGCTCCTATAATTCACCCCTCCACTTT. This sequence joins TRBV28 and TRBJ1-6; unclear D gene. Germline V CDR1 and CDR2: MDHEN, SYDVKM. The V end lost 2 bases, the J end lost 0 bases, and 11 bases lay between the germline ends. The CDR3 is 17 residues long.

The chain has TRBV5-1 and TRBJ1-1; D gene ambiguous. Germline-derived CDR1 and CDR2 are SGHRS and YFSETQ. Deletions cut 4 bases from V and 2 bases from J, with 15 bases between. The CDR3 length is 15 residues. For the CDR3, the DNA is TGCGCCAGCAGCCCCCGGGCGGGAGAAAACACTGAAGCTTTCTTT. This sequence encodes CASSPRAGENTEAFF.

The chain has TRBV7-2 and TRBJ2-2, with D perhaps TRBD1 (5 bases). There are 18 residues in the CDR3. Trimming pared 1 base from V and 4 bases from J, leaving 19 bases between. From germline, CDR1 is SGHTA and CDR2 FQGNSA. CDR3 sequence reads: CASSLGSIQGPGTGELFF. CDR3 in DNA: TGTGCCAGCAGCTTAGGATCAATTCAGGGTCCGGGCACCGGGGAGCTGTTTTTT.

The rearrangement uses TRBV4-2 and TRBJ1-1, with unresolved D. The V end lost 1 base, the J end lost 5 bases, and 14 bases lay between the germline ends. Germline V CDR1 and CDR2: LGHNA, YNFKEQ. This CDR3 spans 15 amino acids. CDR3 nucleotides: TGTGCCAGCAGCCAAGTTGAGGGAGGTGGGACTGAAGCTTTCTTT. It yields the protein CASSQVEGGGTEAFF.

The V gene is TRBV6-2 or TRBV6-3, the J gene TRBJ2-7; D may be TRBD1 (6 bases). This CDR3 comprises 14 residues. Looked up from germline, CDR1 is MNHEY and CDR2 is SVGEGT. Between the trimmed V and J ends, which lost 5 bases and 5 bases, there was a span of 16 bases. For the CDR3, the DNA is TGTGCCAGCAGTAGCAGGGGAGTGGGCCACGAGCAGTACTTC. This translates into CASSSRGVGHEQYF.

This clone was seen more than once but under ten times. The chain combines TRBV7-9 with TRBJ1-5; D gene unclear. Germline lookup yields CDR1 SEHNR and CDR2 FQNEAQ (reference sequence). Trimming took 1 base from V and 3 from J, leaving 7 bases between them. The CDR3 covers 14 residues. This chain's CDR3 is CASSLEGYNQPQHF. DNA of the CDR3: TGTGCCAGCAGCTTAGAAGGGTACAATCAGCCCCAGCATTTT.

V gene TRBV19 combines with J gene TRBJ2-2, with D perhaps TRBD1 or TRBD2 (7 bases each). The V gene's germline CDR1 is LNHDA and CDR2 SQIVND (reference sequence). V was clipped by 7 bases and J by 6 bases, with 18 bases between them. The CDR3 spans 15 residues. CDR3 coding DNA: TGTGCCAGTACCCCAGGGGGGGTGGGAGCCGGGGAGCTGTTTTTT. Protein product: CASTPGGVGAGELFF.

In its sample, this clone was seen once. Written as DNA, the CDR3 is TGTGCCAGCAGCCACAAAGAGACCCAGTACTTC. As protein: CASSHKETQYF. V is TRBV27 and J is TRBJ2-5; D not resolved. The germline V gene has CDR1 MNHEY and CDR2 SMNVEV (reference sequence). This CDR3 is built from 11 residues. V was clipped by 6 bases and J by 3 bases, with 5 bases between them.

J is TRBJ2-5 and V is TRBV7-9; the D is unclear. Trimming took off 5 bases at V and 3 bases at J, with 13 bases between the two ends. From germline, CDR1 is SEHNR and CDR2 FQNEAQ (reference sequence). CDR3 size: 14 residues. CDR3 nucleotide sequence: TGTGCCAGCAGCCCCCCACTGGAGAAAGAGACCCAGTACTTC. This sequence encodes CASSPPLEKETQYF.

The chain couples TRBV6-1 to TRBJ2-4; 9 bases agree with TRBD1. The CDR3 extends over 18 amino acids. In germline, CDR1 is MNHNS, CDR2 SASEGT. Trimming took 3 bases from V and 5 from J; bases not matched to a gene: 14. The CDR3 nucleotides read TGTGCCAGCAGTGAGACGATTCACGTAGGACAGGGGCAAAACATTCAGTACTTC. It is translated as CASSETIHVGQGQNIQYF.

J is TRBJ1-5 and V is TRBV19; no definite D call. V lost 2 bases, J lost 4 bases, and 15 bases lay in between. This CDR3 comprises 16 residues. Germline V gives CDR1 LNHDA, CDR2 SQIVND (reference sequence). The CDR3 spells CASSILTAGGNQPQHF. The CDR3 nucleotides are TGTGCCAGTAGTATACTAACGGCAGGAGGTAATCAGCCCCAGCATTTT.

This rearrangement joins TRBV7-2 to TRBJ1-1; possible D gene TRBD1, 6 bases. This CDR3 region has 14 residues. Trimming left V 3 bases short and J 1 base short, with 9 bases between. Germline CDR1 is SGHTA and CDR2 is FQGNSA. The DNA of the CDR3 is TGTGCCAGCAGCTTTAACAGGGAGAACACTGAAGCTTTCTTT. As protein: CASSFNRENTEAFF.

The chain carries TRBV10-3 and TRBJ1-5; no firm D call. Per the germline V gene, CDR1 is ENHRY and CDR2 is SYGVKD. This CDR3 region has 13 residues. V lost 0 bases, J lost 8 bases, and 8 bases lay in between. This chain's CDR3 is CAISESTRKPQHF. The CDR3 DNA is TGTGCCATCAGTGAGTCGACTCGGAAGCCCCAGCATTTT.

This chain uses TRBV7-9 with TRBJ1-2, with unresolved D. Trimming pared 0 bases from V and 8 bases from J, leaving 13 bases between. The CDR3 totals 14 residues. Germline V lookup: CDR1 SEHNR, CDR2 FQNEAQ (reference sequence). CDR3: CASSLAGNIQGYTF. The CDR3, as DNA: TGTGCCAGCAGCTTAGCCGGGAACATCCAGGGCTACACCTTC.

J is TRBJ1-2 and V is TRBV19; unclear D gene. The CDR3 contains 13 residues. V lost 5 bases, J lost 7 bases, and 14 bases lay in between. Germline V lookup: CDR1 LNHDA, CDR2 SQIVND (reference sequence). CDR3 region: CASSPPTQAGYTF. As DNA, the CDR3 is TGTGCCAGTAGTCCTCCTACTCAGGCTGGCTACACCTTC.

The CDR3 is CASGGQTNYGYTF. The CDR3 region has the DNA TGTGCCAGCGGGGGACAGACTAACTATGGCTACACCTTC. The rearrangement links TRBV2 to TRBJ1-2; 7 nucleotides agree with TRBD1. J lost 0 bases, V lost 8 bases, and 3 bases had no gene match. The CDR3 loop spans 13 amino acids. Germline lookup yields CDR1 SNHLY and CDR2 FYNNEI.

This sequence joins TRBV27 and TRBJ2-2, with D perhaps being TRBD1 or TRBD2 (5 bases each). CDR3 length: 15 amino acids. Trimming stripped 4 bases from V and 7 bases from J, with 16 bases between. Germline-derived CDR1 and CDR2 are MNHEY and SMNVEV (reference sequence). The CDR3 coding sequence is TGTGCCAGCAGTTCCCGTTTGGGGGTGGTCGGGGAGCTGTTTTTT. This translates into CASSSRLGVVGELFF.

The chain is built from TRBV5-1 and TRBJ2-6; possible D gene TRBD2, 5 bases. V lost 2 bases and J 0 bases, leaving 18 bases between the germline ends. From germline, CDR1 is SGHRS and CDR2 YFSETQ. This CDR3 is built from 19 residues. Here the CDR3 DNA reads TGCGCCAGCAGCTTCCCGGCCTACCGGGGTATCTCTGGGGCCAACGTCCTGACTTTC. Translated: CASSFPAYRGISGANVLTF. Full variable domain (missing parts from reference TRBV5-1 and TRBJ2-6): KAGVTQTPRYLIKTRGQQVTLSCSPISGHRSVSWYQQTPGQGLQFLFEYFSETQRNKGNFPGRFSGRQFSNSRSEMNVSTLELGDSALYLCASSFPAYRGISGANVLTFGAGSRLTVL.